This T cell receptor (beta chain) was profiled in a study of human T cells and chemical hapten exposure. Whole-study context: Alopecia areata, totalis or universalis was found in mostly female patients. Points from the study as a whole: Counts of expanded TCRs at PT1 were positively correlated with patch test score.

There are many counts of this clonotype. What it binds is not known. Trimming shortened V by 4 bases and J by 5 bases, and 20 bases separated the two germline ends. Germline loops: CDR1 MNHEY, CDR2 SMNVEV (reference sequence). This CDR3 is 17 amino acids long. The time point denotes: pre-sensitization, week 0. Documented treatment: therapeutic diphenylcyclopropenone sensitization with weekly scalp DPC. At patch-test visits, sampling came before the patch test. In TCRdb, the RACE reads were re-called with MiXCR into one record per CDR3 protein. The sample carries 62,000 or so distinct CDR3 sequences, 10% to 11% recorded once.

This receptor was taken from a woman aged 50 to 60 with alopecia areata. Some clones in this sample may be carry-over from other donors' samples. The sequencing here drew on whole blood, taken in connection with sensitization to the hapten diphenylcyclopropenone (DPC). The gene calls are TRBV27 and TRBJ1-4; tentatively, D is TRBD1 (5 bases). The CDR3 spells CASSSGIAPGRNEKLFF. The CDR3 DNA follows: TGTGCCAGCAGTTCTGGCATTGCCCCGGGACGGAATGAAAAACTGTTTTTT. The full variable domain, with the rest looked up from reference TRBV27 and TRBJ1-4, is EAQVTQNPRYLITVTGKKLTVTCSQNMNHEYMSWYRQDPGLGLRQIYYSMNVEVTDKGDVPEGYKVSRKEKRNFPLILESPSPNQTSLYFCASSSGIAPGRNEKLFFGSGTQLSVL.